This T cell receptor (beta chain) was sequenced for a study of cytomegalovirus exposure and HLA in healthy donors. In regard to this clone: The antigen remains undetermined.

Unrecorded immune exposures were likely, despite nominal health at sampling. Study-level findings and limits: With later analysis, a missense DCLRE1C variant became linked to TCR beta V- and J-gene trimming.

The germline CDR1 and CDR2 sequences are SGHRS and YFSETQ. Trimming at V came to 1 base and at J to 0 bases, leaving 2 bases not matched to a gene. This CDR3 spans 15 amino acids. Use of 60 Vbeta and 13 Jbeta primers characterized the PCR. Only in-frame clones appear in the TCRdb table, and some are missing; sequencing was by immunoSEQ multiplex PCR. The repertoire holds roughly 110,000 clones, with 77% as singletons. The V call is TRBV5-1, the J call TRBJ2-7; 9 nucleotides align to TRBD1. The TCR originated in a man aged 40-55 years in good health and CMV-seropositive. Source material: PBMCs. CDR3 sequence (DNA): TGCGCCAGCAGCTTGACAGGGGGCCCCTCCTACGAGCAGTACTTC. It yields the protein CASSLTGGPSYEQYF.